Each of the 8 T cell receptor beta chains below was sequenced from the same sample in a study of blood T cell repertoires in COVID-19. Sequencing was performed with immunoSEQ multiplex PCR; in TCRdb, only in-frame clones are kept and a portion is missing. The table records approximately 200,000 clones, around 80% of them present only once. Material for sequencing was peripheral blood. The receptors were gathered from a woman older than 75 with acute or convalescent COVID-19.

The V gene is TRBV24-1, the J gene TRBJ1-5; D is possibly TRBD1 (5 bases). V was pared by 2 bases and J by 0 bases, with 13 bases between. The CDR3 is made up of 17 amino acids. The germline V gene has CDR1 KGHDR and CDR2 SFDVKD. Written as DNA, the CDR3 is TGTGCCACCAGTGATTCTAGTACAGGATATAGCAATCAGCCCCAGCATTTT. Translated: CATSDSSTGYSNQPQHF.

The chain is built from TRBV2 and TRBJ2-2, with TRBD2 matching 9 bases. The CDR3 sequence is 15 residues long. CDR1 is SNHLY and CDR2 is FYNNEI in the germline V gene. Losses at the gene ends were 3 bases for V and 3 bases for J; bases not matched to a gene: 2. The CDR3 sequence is CASSDLAGHTGELFF. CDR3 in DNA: TGTGCCAGCAGTGACCTAGCGGGACACACCGGGGAGCTGTTTTTT. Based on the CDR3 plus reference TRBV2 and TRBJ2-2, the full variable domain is EPEVTQTPSHQVTQMGQEVILRCVPISNHLYFYWYRQILGQKVEFLVSFYNNEISEKSEIFDDQFSVERPDGSNFTLKIRSTKLEDSAMYFCASSDLAGHTGELFFGEGSRLTVL.

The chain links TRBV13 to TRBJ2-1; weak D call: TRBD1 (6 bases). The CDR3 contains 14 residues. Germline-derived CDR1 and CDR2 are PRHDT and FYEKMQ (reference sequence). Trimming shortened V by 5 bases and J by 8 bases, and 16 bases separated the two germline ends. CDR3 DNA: TGTGCCAGCAGCCAGGACAGAGGGCCCTATGAGCAGTTCTTC. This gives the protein CASSQDRGPYEQFF.

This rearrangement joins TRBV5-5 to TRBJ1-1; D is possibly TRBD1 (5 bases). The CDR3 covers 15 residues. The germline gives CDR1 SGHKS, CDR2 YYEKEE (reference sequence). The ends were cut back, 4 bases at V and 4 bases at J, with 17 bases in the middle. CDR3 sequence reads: CASSLEYGASTEAFF. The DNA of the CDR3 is TGTGCCAGCAGCCTTGAGTATGGGGCCAGCACTGAAGCTTTCTTT.

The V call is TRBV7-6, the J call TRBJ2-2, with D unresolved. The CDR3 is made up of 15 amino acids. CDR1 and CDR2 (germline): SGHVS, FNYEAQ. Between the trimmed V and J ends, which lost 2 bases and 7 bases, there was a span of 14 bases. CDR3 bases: TGTGCCAGCAGCTTACGAAGTGCGGTGGGCGGGGAGCTGTTTTTT. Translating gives CASSLRSAVGGELFF.

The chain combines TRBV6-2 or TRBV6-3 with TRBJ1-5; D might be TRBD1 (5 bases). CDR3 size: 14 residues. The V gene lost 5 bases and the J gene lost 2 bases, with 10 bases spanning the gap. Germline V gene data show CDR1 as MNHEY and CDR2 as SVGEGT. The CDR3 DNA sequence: TGTGCCAGCAGTCCGCAGGGTGGCAATCAGCCCCAGCATTTT. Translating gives CASSPQGGNQPQHF.

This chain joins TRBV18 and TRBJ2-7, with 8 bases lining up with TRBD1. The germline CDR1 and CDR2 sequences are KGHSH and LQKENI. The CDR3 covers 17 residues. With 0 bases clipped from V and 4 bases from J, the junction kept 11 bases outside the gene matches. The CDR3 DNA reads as TGTGCCAGCTCACCACCGACGAGACAGGGGTTACATTACGAGCAGTACTTC. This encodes CASSPPTRQGLHYEQYF.

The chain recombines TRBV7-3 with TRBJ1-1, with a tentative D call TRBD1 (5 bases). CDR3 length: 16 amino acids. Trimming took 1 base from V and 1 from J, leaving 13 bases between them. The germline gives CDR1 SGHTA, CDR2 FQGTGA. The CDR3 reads CASSLMRLGPNTEAFF. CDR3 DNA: TGTGCCAGCAGCTTAATGAGATTGGGGCCGAACACTGAAGCTTTCTTT.